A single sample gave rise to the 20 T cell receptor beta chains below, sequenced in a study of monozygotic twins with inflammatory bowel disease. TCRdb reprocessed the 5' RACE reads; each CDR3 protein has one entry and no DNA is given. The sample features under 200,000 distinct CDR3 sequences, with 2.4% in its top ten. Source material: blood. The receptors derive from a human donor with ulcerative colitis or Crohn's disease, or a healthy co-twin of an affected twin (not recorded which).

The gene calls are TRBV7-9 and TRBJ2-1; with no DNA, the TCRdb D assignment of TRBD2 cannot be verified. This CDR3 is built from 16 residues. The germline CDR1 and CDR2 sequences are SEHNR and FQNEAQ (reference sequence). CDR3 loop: CASSPGTSGIYNEQFF.

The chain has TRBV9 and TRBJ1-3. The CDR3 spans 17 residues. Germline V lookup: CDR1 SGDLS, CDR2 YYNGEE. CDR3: CASSRTIPRDAGNTIYF.

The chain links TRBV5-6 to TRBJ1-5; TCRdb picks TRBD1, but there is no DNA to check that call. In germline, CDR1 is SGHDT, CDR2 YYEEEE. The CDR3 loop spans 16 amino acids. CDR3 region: CASSRTGVYSNQPQHF.

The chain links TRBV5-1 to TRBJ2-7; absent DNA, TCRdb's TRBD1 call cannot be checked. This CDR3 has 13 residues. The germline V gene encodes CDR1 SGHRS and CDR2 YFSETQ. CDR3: CASQATGLDEQYF.

The CDR3 is CAISDPTGGNIQYF. The V and J genes are TRBV10-3 and TRBJ2-4; the TCRdb D gene call, TRBD1, has no DNA to confirm it. CDR1 ENHRY and CDR2 SYGVKD come from the germline V gene. The CDR3 consists of 14 residues.

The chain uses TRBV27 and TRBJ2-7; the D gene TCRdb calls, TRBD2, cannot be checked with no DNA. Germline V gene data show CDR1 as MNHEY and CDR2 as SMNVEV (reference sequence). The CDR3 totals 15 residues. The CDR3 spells CASSTGSGRAYEQYF.

CDR3 loop: CASSLQGASYEQYF. The chain links TRBV27 to TRBJ2-7; TCRdb proposes TRBD1, but this gene call is untestable without DNA. The CDR3 contains 14 residues. CDR1 MNHEY and CDR2 SMNVEV come from the germline V gene (reference sequence).

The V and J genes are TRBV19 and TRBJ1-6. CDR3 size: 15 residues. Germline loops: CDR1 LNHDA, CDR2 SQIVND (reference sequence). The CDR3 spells CASSPRGPINSPLHF.

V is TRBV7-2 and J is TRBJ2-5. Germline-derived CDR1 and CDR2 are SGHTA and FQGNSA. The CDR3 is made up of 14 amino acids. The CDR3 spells CASSLGGTQKTQYF.

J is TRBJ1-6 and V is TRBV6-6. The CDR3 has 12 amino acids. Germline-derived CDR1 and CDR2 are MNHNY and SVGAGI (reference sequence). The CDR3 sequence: CASSASNSPLHF.

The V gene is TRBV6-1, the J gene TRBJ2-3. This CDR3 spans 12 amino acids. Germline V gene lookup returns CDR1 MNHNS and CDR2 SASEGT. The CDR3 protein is CASSEFGDTQYF.

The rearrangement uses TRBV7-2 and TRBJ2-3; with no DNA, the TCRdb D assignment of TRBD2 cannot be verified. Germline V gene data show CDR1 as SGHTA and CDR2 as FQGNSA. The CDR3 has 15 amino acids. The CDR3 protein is CASSRSSGVVDTQYF.

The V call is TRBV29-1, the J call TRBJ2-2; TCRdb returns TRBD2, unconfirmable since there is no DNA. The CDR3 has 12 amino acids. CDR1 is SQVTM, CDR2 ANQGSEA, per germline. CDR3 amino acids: CSVAEGTGELFF.

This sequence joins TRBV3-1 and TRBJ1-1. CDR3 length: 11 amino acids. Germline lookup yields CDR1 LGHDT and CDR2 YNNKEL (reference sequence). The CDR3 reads CASSQMGGAFF.

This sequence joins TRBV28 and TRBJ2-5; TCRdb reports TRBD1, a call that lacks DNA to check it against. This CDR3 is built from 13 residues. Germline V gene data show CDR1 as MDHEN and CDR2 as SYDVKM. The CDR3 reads CASSPGGLETQYF.

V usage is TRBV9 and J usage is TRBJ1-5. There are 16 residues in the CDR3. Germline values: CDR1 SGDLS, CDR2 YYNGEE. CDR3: CASSEGPQGSNQPQHF.

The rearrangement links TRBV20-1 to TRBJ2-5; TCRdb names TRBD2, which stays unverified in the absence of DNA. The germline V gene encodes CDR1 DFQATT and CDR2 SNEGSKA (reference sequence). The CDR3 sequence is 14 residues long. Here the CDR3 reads CSSRLTSGGETQYF.

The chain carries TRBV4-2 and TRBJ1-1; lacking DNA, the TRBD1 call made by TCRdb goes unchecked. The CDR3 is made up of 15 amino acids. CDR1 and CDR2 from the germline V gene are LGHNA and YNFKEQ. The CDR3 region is CASSQAGAGDVEAFF.

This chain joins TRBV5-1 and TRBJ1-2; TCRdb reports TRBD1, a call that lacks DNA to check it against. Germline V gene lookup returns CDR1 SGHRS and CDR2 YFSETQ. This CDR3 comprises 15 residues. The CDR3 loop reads CASSSGTDTNYGYTF.

The CDR3 region is CASRGLAGNTQETQYF. The V call is TRBV6-2 or TRBV6-3, the J call TRBJ2-5; TCRdb calls TRBD2, which cannot be checked without DNA. Germline CDR1 is MNHEY and CDR2 is SVGEGT. The CDR3 spans 16 residues.